This TCR beta chain was sequenced in a study of PD-1 blockade in classical Hodgkin lymphoma (dated by TCRdb to 2020 to 2021). Concerning the study at large: Nivolumab dosing was 3 mg/kg intravenously every 2 weeks, continuing until either disease progression or unacceptable toxicity. The study used TCR beta sequencing and CyTOF to define a peripheral blood immune signature of response to PD-1 blockade in classical Hodgkin lymphoma.

The CDR3 starts with the cysteine, ends with the phenylalanine, and has 11 residues. Solely the CDR3 DNA is kept, with 33 bases framed from the first base. The V end loses 4 bases and the J end loses 3 bases, and a stretch of 5 bases separates them. The germline V gene supplies CDR1 SGHRS and CDR2 YFSETQ. Results the study describes overall, beyond this receptor: Lower diversity was seen in patients whose nivolumab began less than 1 year after ASCT, and these patients were left out of later analyses so that immune reconstitution would not confound the results. Baseline TCR diversity was reported as lower in newly diagnosed patients than in healthy donors, and lower still in relapsed/refractory patients. The study covered only a single clinical trial cohort, and the causes of the repertoire differences, possibly disease activity or prior therapy, were still not defined. Baseline diversity similar to that of newly diagnosed patients was observed in trial patients achieving complete response, whereas significantly lower diversity was observed in partial responders and progressors. CD4+ but not CD8+ TCR diversity rose significantly by C4D1 (p=0.0027 vs p=0.16), most apparent in complete responders (p=0.02).

With regard to this clone: Its antigen target is currently unknown. The input lacks base qualities; no much larger clone sits a single base away.

The Qiagen DNeasy kit was used to extract genomic DNA from unsorted PBMCs and from the negatively selected CD4+ and CD8+ fractions. TCR beta CDR3 regions were amplified by immunoSEQ multiplex PCR using primers annealing to V and J segments. A synthetic immune receptor repertoire was used to minimize amplification bias, and remaining bias was computationally removed after sequencing. Under the source paper's analysis protocol: Custom Python scripts were used to quantify repertoire diversity as the Shannon entropy index. The unsorted, CD4+ and CD8+ repertoires were each analyzed separately, with the exception of combined analyses, where CD4+ and CD8+ sequences were merged in silico. A clone was considered expanded if an increase in frequency of at least 2-fold after treatment relative to C1D1 was found, and a pseudocount of 0.5 was applied to clones undetected at baseline. Clones with 0 or 1 copy at C1D1 were classified as singleton clones, and clones with 2 or more copies were classified as non-singleton clones. By matching protein sequences in sorted samples from the same patient, clones expanded in unsorted samples were annotated as CD4+, CD8+ or unknown. Wilcoxon tests on paired samples were used to test changes in diversity from C1D1 to C4D1. In TCRdb, the immuneACCESS table is reduced to in-frame sequences with V and J assigned. These tables do not hold every clone; where another copy was compared, an unresolved V gene accounts for under half, and the others remain unexplained. D and trimming were read from the DNA, whereas the V and J calls and clone size are those reported in that table. This sample gives some 100,000 clones in total; roughly 92% of them show up just once. 2.5% to 3.5% of the sample goes to the ten largest clones.

The time point label on this specimen signifies: cycle 1 day 1 (C1D1), immediately before nivolumab initiation. Every trial patient had relapsed following autologous stem cell transplantation, and prior brentuximab vedotin exposure was what differed among cohorts A, B and C. The trial cohort was composed of over 50 patients with relapsed/refractory classical Hodgkin lymphoma, for whom complete response, partial response or progressive disease was recorded as best overall response. Single-agent nivolumab was administered to trial patients in the multi-cohort phase II CheckMate 205 trial. An independent review committee assessed best overall response by applying the 2007 International Working Group response criteria. PBMCs from the trial were collected at three points: immediately before nivolumab initiation (C1D1), and during therapy at cycle 2 day 1 and cycle 4 day 1. Peripheral blood was collected in 8 mL Vacutainer Cell Preparation Tubes, from which PBMCs were isolated by centrifugation and then cryopreserved.

This chain is built from TRBV5-1 and TRBJ2-7; there is no confident call for the D gene. This receptor was obtained from a human donor with classical Hodgkin lymphoma. This material consisted of peripheral blood mononuclear cells (PBMCs), taken at baseline. The DNA sequence is as follows: TGCGCCAGCAGCGACAACTACGAGCAGTACTTC. Translated, this gives CASSDNYEQYF.